Sequencing of this T cell receptor (beta chain) was carried out in a study of human T cells and chemical hapten exposure. Turning to the study itself: How much TCR each sample yielded varied, mostly because pooled library volumes differed slightly.

Deletions cut 9 bases from V and 5 bases from J, with 17 bases between. Germline-derived CDR1 and CDR2 are MGHDK and SYGVNS. The CDR3 length is 13 residues. As the library was built, unique molecular identifiers were attached to individual cDNA molecules. TCRdb passed the 5' RACE reads through MiXCR, listing each CDR3 protein once. The table lists 100,000 to 120,000 distinct CDR3 sequences, around a fifth of them singletons. Findings and caveats of the study: TCRs exceeding a frequency of 1 in 1000 stayed unchanged under DPC sensitization.

This clonotype was found a few times. Its antigen remains unknown. The authors extracted total RNA from unfractionated whole blood. This TCR came from a human donor in good health. This chain links TRBV25-1 with TRBJ2-7; possible D gene TRBD2, 6 bases. The CDR3 is CASVAYGGNEQYF. In DNA, the CDR3 is TGTGCCAGTGTAGCGTACGGAGGGAACGAGCAGTACTTC.